This T cell receptor (beta chain) originates from a study of vaccination and CD4 T cells after COVID-19. Study summary: Nasal swab PCR had shown SARS-CoV-2 positivity in the convalescent patients (roughly nine mild cases, one severe case). Sampling after COVID took place at a median of around 110 days (range 35 to 161) following diagnosis. Study-level findings and limits: SARS-CoV-2-reactive clonotypes rose nonsignificantly, with the median going from approximately 21 to 40.

Regarding this clonotype: Its antigen is unidentified.

TCRdb re-analysed the PCR reads in MiXCR, keeping a single row per CDR3 protein. The repertoire consists of some 18,000 distinct CDR3 sequences, with 50% to 65% occurring once and the leading ten covering around 1.1%. The CDR3 length is 13 residues. V trimming: 5 bases; J trimming: 5 bases; junction bases outside the gene matches: 6. CDR1 and CDR2 (germline): DFQATT, SNEGSKA (reference sequence). The sequencing here drew on CD4+ T cells from blood, taken after SARS-CoV-2 vaccination. This clonotype originated in a human donor who had recovered from COVID-19. This rearrangement joins TRBV20-1 to TRBJ2-7; 10 positions match TRBD2. CDR3 nucleotides: TGCAGTGCTTATCTAGCGGGAGTAAACGAGCAGTACTTC. Its protein product is CSAYLAGVNEQYF.